A single sample is the source of the 27 T cell receptor beta chains below, sequenced in a study of T cell responses to AZD1222 COVID-19 vaccine. The repertoire was sequenced with immunoSEQ multiplex PCR; TCRdb's copy has only in-frame clones and lacks some. The sample carries around 54,000 clones, around nine tenths recorded once. The sample consisted of peripheral blood, taken 28 days after the second AZD1222 dose. The receptors were gathered from an adult who received the AZD1222 COVID-19 vaccine.

This chain joins TRBV2 and TRBJ1-5, with 9 bases identical to TRBD1. The CDR3 is 14 residues long. Germline V lookup: CDR1 SNHLY, CDR2 FYNNEI. Trimming cost V 6 bases and J 5 bases; bases outside gene matches: 5. DNA of the CDR3: TGTGCCAGCAGCGCTACAGGGGGCGATCAGCCCCAGCATTTT. It yields the protein CASSATGGDQPQHF.

The sample holds a few counts of this clone. V gene TRBV21-1 combines with J gene TRBJ2-7; the D call of TRBD1 is as the table states it, not checked on the DNA. TRBV21-1 counts as a pseudogene. This CDR3 has 15 residues. CDR3 DNA sequence: TGTGCCAGCAGCTCCCTGGGACAGGACTCCTACGAGCAGTACTTC. As protein: CASSSLGQDSYEQYF.

V usage is TRBV6-5 and J usage is TRBJ1-4; D call uncertain. The length of the CDR3 is 14 residues. From germline, CDR1 is MNHEY and CDR2 SVGAGI. V was cut by 6 bases and J by 2 bases, with 10 bases left in between. The CDR3 coding sequence is TGTGCCAGCAGCCGAGGGTGGACTAATGAAAAACTGTTTTTT. It codes for CASSRGWTNEKLFF.

This clone was observed once. The V and J genes are TRBV6-5 and TRBJ1-2, with 9 bases that match TRBD1. With 7 bases clipped from V and 2 bases from J, the junction kept 8 bases outside the gene matches. Looked up from germline, CDR1 is MNHEY and CDR2 is SVGAGI. The CDR3 consists of 15 residues. The DNA for the CDR3 is TGTGCCAGCATGGACCCGGGACAGGGAAACTATGGCTACACCTTC. Its protein product is CASMDPGQGNYGYTF.

The chain joins TRBV19 to TRBJ1-2; TRBD1 matches at 12 bases. V dropped 6 bases and J dropped 2; count of bases not matched to a gene: 10. Germline-derived CDR1 and CDR2 are LNHDA and SQIVND (reference sequence). The CDR3 length is 17 residues. The CDR3 here is CASRKGTGGELNYGYTF. The CDR3 DNA reads TGTGCCAGTAGAAAAGGGACAGGGGGCGAGTTGAACTATGGCTACACCTTC.

This chain uses TRBV7-6 with TRBJ2-7, with D unclear. V was cut by 5 bases and J by 3 bases, with 5 bases left in between. CDR3 size: 11 residues. Germline V gene data show CDR1 as SGHVS and CDR2 as FNYEAQ. The CDR3 region has the DNA TGTGCCAGCAGCGTAGACTACGAGCAGTACTTC. This gives the protein CASSVDYEQYF.

This chain uses TRBV7-2 with TRBJ2-3; D tentatively fits TRBD1 or TRBD2 (6 bases each). CDR3 size: 17 residues. Germline V lookup: CDR1 SGHTA, CDR2 FQGNSA. Trimming removed 1 base at V and 6 bases at J, with 20 bases between. The CDR3 region is CASSLVGGPGLFDTQYF. The CDR3 DNA reads TGTGCCAGCAGCTTAGTGGGGGGCCCCGGACTATTCGATACGCAGTATTTT.

The chain combines TRBV4-2 with TRBJ2-3; D unresolved. V lost 2 bases to trimming and J lost 2 bases, with 17 bases between them. Germline assignment: CDR1 LGHNA and CDR2 YNFKEQ. The CDR3 has 17 amino acids. CDR3 sequence: CASSQRVRIDPTDTQYF. The CDR3 DNA reads as TGTGCCAGCAGCCAACGGGTGAGGATCGACCCCACAGATACGCAGTATTTT.

V is TRBV6-6 and J is TRBJ1-3, with TRBD1 matching over 7 bases. The CDR3 has 15 amino acids. J was trimmed by 3 bases and V by 5 bases; bases with no gene match: 7. Per the germline V gene, CDR1 is MNHNY and CDR2 is SVGAGI (reference sequence). The DNA for the CDR3 is TGTGCCAGCAGTCGATCCGCAGGGGGTGGAAACACCATATATTTT. Translated, it gives CASSRSAGGGNTIYF.

The CDR3 sequence: CSATTSHEQFF. As DNA, the CDR3 is TGCAGTGCTACGACTAGCCATGAGCAGTTCTTC. This chain joins TRBV20-1 and TRBJ2-1, with 7 bases matching TRBD2. The CDR3 sequence is 11 residues long. With 4 bases clipped from V and 8 bases from J, the junction kept 2 bases outside the gene matches. Germline V gene lookup returns CDR1 DFQATT and CDR2 SNEGSKA (reference sequence).

V is TRBV19 and J is TRBJ1-5; TRBD1 agrees at 9 bases. In germline, CDR1 is LNHDA, CDR2 SQIVND (reference sequence). This CDR3 has 14 residues. V was pared by 0 bases and J by 6 bases, with 0 bases of the junction left unmatched. The CDR3 DNA reads TGTGCCAGTAGTATAGAGGACAGGGGTCAGCCCCAGCATTTT. This sequence encodes CASSIEDRGQPQHF.

The genes are TRBV29-1 and TRBJ2-7, with TRBD1 identical over 7 bases. Unmatched junction bases numbered 11, after V lost 4 bases and J lost 5 bases. This CDR3 is built from 14 residues. From germline, CDR1 is SQVTM and CDR2 ANQGSEA. CDR3 in amino acids: CSVVSAPGGDEQYF. The CDR3 DNA is TGCAGCGTTGTAAGTGCCCCAGGGGGTGACGAGCAGTACTTC.

The V and J genes are TRBV20-1 and TRBJ1-6, with D uncertain. Per the germline V gene, CDR1 is DFQATT and CDR2 is SNEGSKA (reference sequence). Trimming took off 3 bases at V and 7 bases at J, with 13 bases between the two ends. CDR3 length: 14 residues. The CDR3 spells CSASPGVGNSPLHF. As DNA, the CDR3 is TGCAGTGCTAGTCCTGGGGTCGGAAATTCACCCCTCCACTTT.

This chain joins TRBV3-1 (or the pseudogene TRBV3-2) and TRBJ2-3; D call uncertain. Germline CDR1 reads LGHDT; CDR2 reads YNNKEL (reference sequence). V was clipped by 5 bases and J by 0 bases, with 9 bases between them. This CDR3 comprises 14 residues. CDR3 in DNA: TGTGCCAGCAGCTTTCACACTAGCACAGATACGCAGTATTTT. This sequence encodes CASSFHTSTDTQYF.

J is TRBJ1-5 and V is TRBV7-2; possibly TRBD1 for D (5 bases). Per germline, CDR1 SGHTA and CDR2 FQGNSA. V lost 0 bases, J lost 6 bases, and 12 bases lay in between. The CDR3 is 15 amino acids. The CDR3, as DNA: TGTGCCAGCAGCTTAGCGGGGCGCGTAGTTCAGCCCCAGCATTTT. This encodes CASSLAGRVVQPQHF.

The rearrangement links TRBV6-5 to TRBJ1-1; no clear D gene. Trimming cost V 4 bases and J 1 base, with 7 bases left between them. There are 13 residues in the CDR3. CDR1 is MNHEY and CDR2 is SVGAGI in the germline V gene. CDR3 sequence: CASSFVPNTEAFF. The CDR3 nucleotides read TGTGCCAGCAGTTTCGTCCCGAACACTGAAGCTTTCTTT.

The rearrangement links TRBV18 to TRBJ2-7, with 9 bases lining up with TRBD1. The CDR3 contains 14 residues. V was clipped by 3 bases and J by 3 bases; unmatched bases: 3. Germline lookup yields CDR1 KGHSH and CDR2 LQKENI. Here the CDR3 reads CASSPGQGRYEQYF. DNA for the CDR3: TGTGCCAGCTCACCGGGACAGGGCCGCTACGAGCAGTACTTC.

This chain connects TRBV18 to TRBJ1-1; TRBD1 matches at 7 bases. The CDR3 extends over 14 amino acids. From germline, CDR1 is KGHSH and CDR2 LQKENI. J lost 3 bases, V lost 3 bases, and 4 bases had no gene match. The CDR3 loop is CASSPLTGDTEAFF. The CDR3 DNA sequence: TGTGCCAGCTCACCCTTAACAGGGGACACTGAAGCTTTCTTT.

The chain links TRBV28 to TRBJ2-1; 11 bases map to TRBD2. The CDR3 loop spans 15 amino acids. Germline values: CDR1 MDHEN, CDR2 SYDVKM. The J segment lost 7 bases and the V segment lost 5 bases, leaving 7 bases of the junction unmatched. CDR3 sequence: CASSAPGLAVNEQFF. CDR3 sequence (DNA): TGTGCCAGCAGTGCTCCGGGACTAGCGGTGAATGAGCAGTTCTTC.

This clone has more than one count but fewer than ten. The V call is TRBV6-6, the J call TRBJ1-1; 10 bases map to TRBD1. The CDR3 contains 15 residues. Trimming at V came to 6 bases and at J to 4 bases, leaving 8 bases not matched to a gene. CDR1 is MNHNY and CDR2 is SVGAGI in the germline V gene (reference sequence). CDR3 in DNA: TGTGCCAGCAGGCCCGGGACAGGGGCGAGCACTGAAGCTTTCTTT. This sequence encodes CASRPGTGASTEAFF.

The V gene is TRBV28, the J gene TRBJ1-6, with D possibly matching TRBD1 (5 bases). Deletions cut 4 bases from V and 9 bases from J, with 13 bases between. CDR1 MDHEN and CDR2 SYDVKM come from the germline V gene. This CDR3 has 14 amino acids. The CDR3 loop is CASSWAGRGSPLHF. The DNA of the CDR3 is TGTGCCAGCAGTTGGGCGGGACGGGGTTCACCCCTCCACTTT.

This clone was picked up one time. The V call is TRBV11-3, the J call TRBJ1-1; a possible D gene is TRBD1 (5 bases). V lost 9 bases, J lost 4 bases, and 21 bases lay in between. The germline gives CDR1 SGHNT, CDR2 YENEEA. CDR3 length: 15 amino acids. DNA for the CDR3: TGTGCCAGTGGGACCCATAGGCTCCGGGGCACTGAAGCTTTCTTT. Translating gives CASGTHRLRGTEAFF.

There are a few counts of this clone. The rearrangement uses TRBV24-1 and TRBJ2-5; 9 bases are a match to TRBD1. V lost 1 base, J lost 4 bases, and 9 bases stayed unmatched. CDR1 is KGHDR, CDR2 SFDVKD, per germline. The CDR3 consists of 17 residues. The CDR3 sequence is CATSDFLDRGGRETQYF. The CDR3 DNA reads TGTGCCACCAGTGATTTCCTGGACAGGGGCGGGCGAGAGACCCAGTACTTC.

The rearrangement links TRBV30 to TRBJ1-6; 7 bases agree with TRBD1. The CDR3 has 15 amino acids. Trimming at V came to 3 bases and at J to 2 bases, leaving 4 bases not matched to a gene. Germline-derived CDR1 and CDR2 are GTSNPN and SVGIG (reference sequence). The CDR3 here is CAWRHRGTYNSPLHF. CDR3 DNA sequence: TGTGCCTGGAGGCACAGGGGAACCTATAATTCACCCCTCCACTTT. Looking up the rest from reference TRBV30 and TRBJ1-6 gives the full variable domain: SQTIHQWPATLVQPVGSPLSLECTVEGTSNPNLYWYRQAAGRGLQLLFYSVGIGQISSEVPQNLSASRPQDRQFILSSKKLLLSDSGFYLCAWRHRGTYNSPLHFGNGTRLTVT.

CDR3 bases: TGTGCCAGCAGCCCCCGCTCCCCTAGCGGGTCTAGCACAGATACGCAGTATTTT. Translation: CASSPRSPSGSSTDTQYF. The rearrangement links TRBV7-6 to TRBJ2-3, with 8 bases aligning to TRBD2. The J segment lost 0 bases and the V segment lost 5 bases, leaving 13 bases of the junction unmatched. The CDR3 extends over 18 amino acids. Germline V gene data show CDR1 as SGHVS and CDR2 as FNYEAQ.

J is TRBJ1-1 and V is TRBV9; D call uncertain. The ends were cut back, 2 bases at V and 7 bases at J, with 15 bases in the middle. Germline V CDR1 and CDR2: SGDLS, YYNGEE. The CDR3 is 14 residues long. The chain's CDR3 is CASSVSPVPFEAFF. CDR3 DNA: TGTGCCAGCAGCGTCAGTCCCGTTCCATTTGAAGCTTTCTTT.

The V gene is TRBV3-1 (or the pseudogene TRBV3-2), the J gene TRBJ1-3; 8 bases align to TRBD1. The CDR3 has 16 amino acids. Trimming cost V 0 bases and J 7 bases; bases outside gene matches: 8. Germline-derived CDR1 and CDR2 are LGHDT and YNNKEL (reference sequence). The CDR3 DNA is TGTGCCAGCAGCCAAGATCCCCAGGGGGCGGCCAACACCATATATTTT. Its protein is CASSQDPQGAANTIYF.